This TCR beta chain was obtained from a study of shared clonotypes between healthy human individuals. Study conclusions and caveats: A limitation of the genetic and exposure-history diversity represented arose from few donors. For naive CD4 cells, 4% to 5% of clonotypes were shared across a handful of donors. Estimated richness was generally greater in naive than memory subsets.

Generated by immunoSEQ multiplex PCR, the TCRdb table keeps only in-frame clones and is missing some. Here the sample spans under 2,500,000 clones, around 95% being singletons. The trim removed 6 bases at V and 5 bases at J, leaving 9 bases unmatched. The CDR3 length is 14 residues. Germline lookup yields CDR1 MNHNS and CDR2 SASEGT. Note on this clone: No antigen is known for it.

The rearrangement uses TRBV6-1 and TRBJ1-1, with 7 bases aligning to TRBD1. This TCR came from a man younger than 35 in good health. Sequenced input: naive CD4+ T cells sorted from blood. Documented subset: CD45RA+ positively selected. The CDR3 sequence is CASSQTGRTTEAFF. CDR3 nucleotides: TGTGCCAGCAGCCAGACAGGGAGGACAACTGAAGCTTTCTTT.